This TCR beta chain was sequenced during a study of cytomegalovirus exposure and HLA in healthy donors. About the study: From donors who were HLA-typed, an early data release held about 85 million unique TCRs.

The germline gives CDR1 SGHRS, CDR2 YFSETQ. Trimming left V 3 bases short and J 7 bases short, with 17 bases between. There are 15 residues in the CDR3. The PCR ran on 60 Vbeta and 13 Jbeta primers. In the authors' workflow: Later analysis identified 65 million to 80 million unique TCR beta chains, some 10 million shared. TCRdb's copy holds only in-frame clones and misses some; the assay was immunoSEQ multiplex PCR. The V and J calls and clone size come from that table; D and trimming were worked out from the DNA. The sample includes 150,000 to 200,000 clones, approximately 84% of them seen just once. Study results and limitations: Researchers left out some V segments, among them TRBV6-2 and TRBV6-3, as indistinguishable.

The table lists this clone with a count of one. As yet, its antigen is unknown. This TCR was recovered from a woman aged 30 to 39 in good health and CMV-seropositive. The sample was PBMCs. V gene TRBV5-1 combines with J gene TRBJ2-1; a weak D match, TRBD1 (6 bases). The CDR3 bases are TGCGCCAGCAGCTACAACAGGGTAATTTTGAATGAGCAGTTCTTC. Encoded protein: CASSYNRVILNEQFF.